This T cell receptor beta chain was sequenced in a study of T cells in Graves' hyperthyroidism and ophthalmopathy. TCR beta CDR3 region amplification was performed from RNA transcripts. HTBI primers were the set used in a first-round RT-PCR of the TCR CDR3. TCRdb re-analysed the multiplex PCR reads in MiXCR, keeping a single row per CDR3 protein. The data contain about 420,000 distinct CDR3 sequences, about 15% of them singletons. Study-level points and caveats: Ophthalmopathy onset followed model prediction by a median approximately 6.2 months.

Disease duration under 2 months; hyperthyroidism patients were aged 18 to 65. Trimming removed 10 bases from V and 1 base from J, with 14 bases in between. CDR3 size: 14 residues. In germline, CDR1 is LNHDA, CDR2 SQIVND (reference sequence). Notes on this clonotype: The antigen remains unidentified.

This receptor was taken from a woman younger than 30 with Graves' hyperthyroidism. Sequencing was performed on blood. This chain links TRBV19 with TRBJ2-1; TRBD2 might be the D (6 bases). Written as DNA, the CDR3 is TGTGCCACTAAGGAGGGTGGATCCTACAATGAGCAGTTCTTC. Translation: CATKEGGSYNEQFF.